Reported below is one T cell receptor (beta chain). The clone's antigen remains unknown. No much larger clonotype is one base removed from it; base qualities were not supplied. This record belongs to a study of shared clonotypes between healthy human individuals (dated by TCRdb to about 2020). Background on the whole study: Three men and a couple of women, aged 18 to 49 years, made up the cohort. To increase sequencing depth and limit assay-specific biases, different laboratories used diverse techniques to prepare libraries and sequence TCR repertoires. For each donor, three plates each were used for CD4 naive and CD4 memory, two plates were used for CD8 naive, and one plate was used for CD8 memory. To estimate repertoire size and how much clonotype sharing occurs between individuals, the study deeply sequenced the blood TCR repertoires of about five healthy adults. Each donor's leukapheresis produced roughly between roughly 0.94 and 9.5 billion PBMCs. Broader findings and caveats from the paper: Incomplete sequencing was indicated by rarefaction of sorted-subset datasets, despite the large sequencing depth. Pairwise subsampling led to the expectation that sequencing depth would affect the degree of clonotype sharing among donors. The small number of donors limited the genetic and exposure-history diversity represented. Sampling was restricted to blood, and TCR repertoires in tissues likely differ from the TCR repertoires found in blood. Estimated clonotype richness was generally larger for naive than for memory subsets. When four donors were compared, the shared fraction of clonotypes was about 5.4% for naive CD4, less than 4% for naive CD8, roughly 2.5% for memory CD4, and less than 0.5% for memory CD8. Higher generation probabilities were observed for clonotypes shared by all four sorted-subset donors than for non-shared clonotypes.

For the CD8 naive samples, CD45RO-negative cells were positively selected for CCR7, yielding a CD45RA+CCR7+ population from which TemRA cells were excluded. The donors were healthy, HIV-negative adults with no recently reported acute infections or vaccinations. Every donor was a Caucasian adult residing in Nashville, Tennessee, USA. Blood was collected by leukapheresis, and PBMCs were isolated by Ficoll-Histopaque density gradient centrifugation and then cryopreserved in liquid nitrogen vapor phase. Analytical flow cytometry was used to check the purity and quantity of each magnetically sorted T cell population. From each sorted fraction, genomic DNA was isolated and quantified by UV absorbance on a Nanodrop 2000c. Using the deep immunoSEQ assay, multiplex PCR amplified TCR CDR3 regions from genomic DNA. Extracted genomic DNA from each cell subset was distributed evenly across all wells of several immunoSEQ 96-well plates, and each plate was treated as a replicate. For sorted subsets, approximately 210 ng of genomic DNA, equivalent to around 30,000 T cell genomes, went into each replicate PCR. The purified libraries were quantified using a Qubit 3.0 fluorometer, sized with a Bioanalyzer 2100, and then quantified again using the KAPA Library Quantification kit. A separate single-read 150-cycle Illumina NextSeq 550 flow cell was used to sequence each immunoSEQ 96-well plate. Turning to the authors' computational methods: Because only junctional sequences without quality scores were contained in the immunoSEQ output, filtering matching that applied to full-length reads could not be performed. Sequences were annotated with PyIR, a Python wrapper for IgBLAST v1.9, and V/J genes and CDR3 were assigned using IMGT germline references. Reads with weak V/J assignments (E-value above 1e-6), missing CDR3, stop codons, out-of-frame junctions, or ambiguous translated residues were removed. V3J clonotypes were defined by identical inferred V gene, J gene, and CDR3 amino acid sequence. To compute the percentage overlap between repertoires, the number of shared unique clonotypes was divided by the size of the smaller repertoire. RTK rarefaction, the Chao1 estimator, and Recon v2.1 estimates of unobserved clonotypes were used to assess repertoire richness. OLGA was used to compute generation probabilities for all TCRbeta clonotypes that the gDNA method yielded from a few donors. The table comes from immuneACCESS by way of TCRdb, which keeps in-frame sequences with V and J called. Part of the clones is missing from these tables; in studies checked, under half for an unresolved V gene and the rest for unknown reasons. That table supplies the V and J calls and clone size; D and trimming were determined from the DNA. Here the sample has fewer than 800,000 clones; 92% occur a single time. Of the sample, 20% to 25% is held by the ten largest clones.

CDR3 length: 17 amino acids, cysteine to phenylalanine. The read is trimmed to its CDR3 DNA, 51 bases read in frame from base 1. Trimming removed 3 bases from V and 1 base from J, leaving 18 bases between the germline ends. According to the germline V gene, CDR1 reads WSHSY and CDR2 reads SAAADI. The rearrangement joined TRBV10-2 to TRBJ1-1; the D gene is not confidently resolved. The sample taken for sequencing was naive CD8+ T cells sorted from blood. The cell subset or site label of this sample denotes: CD45RA+CCR7+. The clonotype comes from a man aged 30 to 39 in good health. The CDR3 in this case is CASSERPDKVWNTEAFF. The DNA sequence is as follows: TGCGCCAGCAGTGAAAGGCCTGACAAGGTTTGGAACACTGAAGCTTTCTTT.